The entry below gives a single TCR beta chain sequence along with its context. Its antigen is as yet unknown. V shed 7 bases and J shed 6 bases, with 18 bases lying between them. The CDR3 spans 14 residues. Germline V gene sequence: CDR1 SNHLY, CDR2 FYNNEI. The data belong to a study of cytomegalovirus exposure and HLA in healthy donors. Study-level information: From donors who were HLA-typed, an early data release held about 85 million unique TCRs. Study-wide results and caveats: An Asian-associated ancestry cluster reportedly showed fewer N-insertions than the roughly 670-donor mean in a later analysis. Later analysis demonstrated an association between a missense DCLRE1C variant and TCR beta V- and J-gene trimming. As a later analysis revealed, the rate of TCR association differed by HLA locus, with DRB1 most and HLA-C fewest.

Researchers ran the PCR with 60 Vbeta and 13 Jbeta primers. Repertoires were generated with immunoSEQ multiplex PCR, while TCRdb's copy carries only in-frame clones and drops some. The table records under 200,000 clones, 81% of them present only once. The V and J genes are TRBV2 and TRBJ1-2; the D is unclear. The clonotype originates from a woman aged 18-30 years in good health and CMV-seropositive. Material: PBMCs. CDR3 sequence reads: CASNRREGLNGYTF. DNA of the CDR3: TGTGCCAGCAATCGGCGGGAGGGTCTTAATGGCTACACCTTC.